A selection of T cell receptor beta chains follows, all from one sample in a study of blood T cell repertoires in COVID-19. The data were produced by immunoSEQ multiplex PCR, yet TCRdb's version contains in-frame clones alone and is incomplete. The sample records 200,000 to 250,000 clones, 70% to 90% being singletons. What was sequenced was peripheral blood. All receptors come from a woman in her 70s with COVID-19, enrolled during active disease. CDR3s include the opening cysteine and the closing phenylalanine or tryptophan. A D gene is named only where the DNA matches it firmly. Some rows have no size entry. The others give once, few or many, or a class for an expanded clone.

>.|TRBV3-1/TRBV3-2|TRBJ2-3|TRBD1
TGTGCCAGCAGCCATCGGGACAGGGACACAGATACGCAGTATTTT
CASSHRDRDTDTQYF
>once|TRBV5-1|TRBJ2-1|TRBD1
TGCGCCAGCAGCTTGGTTAGCCAGGGGGCTGGTAATGAGCAGTTCTTC
CASSLVSQGAGNEQFF
>.|TRBV7-8|TRBJ1-1|.
TGTGCCAGCAGCTTAGCGCGGGTCGGGGTCACTGAAGCTTTCTTT
CASSLARVGVTEAFF
>.|TRBV2|TRBJ1-1|TRBD1
TGTGCCAGCAGAGCTAGAGGGACAGGGGCCACTGAAGCTTTCTTT
CASRARGTGATEAFF
>few|TRBV5-6|TRBJ2-1|TRBD2
TGTGCCAGCAGCTTATTCGCTAGCGGGAGGACCTACAATGAGCAGTTCTTC
CASSLFASGRTYNEQFF
>.|TRBV4-3|TRBJ2-7|TRBD1
TGCGCCAGCAGCAGAGGGGACAGTTCCTACGAGCAGTACTTC
CASSRGDSSYEQYF
>.|TRBV6-2/TRBV6-3|TRBJ1-2|.
TGTGCCAGCAGTTACTCAGGGACAACTCACGGCTACACCTTC
CASSYSGTTHGYTF
>.|TRBV5-1|TRBJ2-1|TRBD1
TGCGCCAGCAGCTTGGGGACAGGGGCCTACAATGAGCAGTTCTTC
CASSLGTGAYNEQFF
>.|TRBV27|TRBJ1-2|TRBD1
TGTGCCAGCAGACTCGCGGGAGGGGGCTTGGATGGCTACACCTTC
CASRLAGGGLDGYTF
>.|TRBV6-5|TRBJ2-7|TRBD1
TGTGCCAGCTTAGGGACAGGGTACTACGAGCAGTACTTC
CASLGTGYYEQYF
>.|TRBV5-4|TRBJ1-2|.
TGTGCCAGCAGCTTGTCACAGGGAAACGACTATGGCTACACCTTC
CASSLSQGNDYGYTF
>.|TRBV6-6|TRBJ1-6|.
TGTGCCAGCAGGCGTTCCCGACAGGAGGTTTATTCACCCCTCCACTTT
CASRRSRQEVYSPLHF
>.|TRBV6-2/TRBV6-3|TRBJ1-5|.
TGTGCCAGCAGTAAGGGCAACAGGGTGCAGCCCCAGCATTTT
CASSKGNRVQPQHF
>.|TRBV27|TRBJ2-1|TRBD2
TGTGCCAGCAGTCCTCGTAGCGGGGGGAGCAAATACAATGAGCAGTTCTTC
CASSPRSGGSKYNEQFF
>.|TRBV7-2|TRBJ2-2|TRBD1
TGTGCCTGGCCGGGACAGGGAGTTCGCGGGGAGCTGTTTTTT
CAWPGQGVRGELFF
>.|TRBV9|TRBJ1-1|TRBD1
TGTGCCAGCAGCTTCGGACAGGATTTGAACACTGAAGCTTTCTTT
CASSFGQDLNTEAFF
>.|TRBV6-5|TRBJ1-5|TRBD1
TGTGCCAGCAGTAGAGCACAGGGGTCGCAGCCCCAGCATTTT
CASSRAQGSQPQHF
>.|TRBV5-6|TRBJ1-4|.
TGTGCCAGCAGCCAAGGGAGGGGGGAACTGTTTTTT
CASSQGRGELFF
>.|TRBV13|TRBJ2-1|.
TGTGCCAGCAGCTTAGATTCCCCCTATACGGTAAGCTCCTACAATGAGCAGTTCTTC
CASSLDSPYTVSSYNEQFF
>.|TRBV7-3|TRBJ1-1|.
TGTGCCAGCAGCTTGAATAGGAACACTGAAGCTTTCTTT
CASSLNRNTEAFF
>.|TRBV7-8|TRBJ1-2|TRBD1
TGTGCCAGCAGCTTAATGGGGACAGGGACCTATGGCTACACCTTC
CASSLMGTGTYGYTF
>.|TRBV18|TRBJ2-1|TRBD1
TGTGCCAGCTCACCCTCCGGGACAGGGGCAGGGGATGAGCAGTTCTTC
CASSPSGTGAGDEQFF
>.|TRBV7-3|TRBJ2-7|.
TGTGCCAGCAGCTCCAGGGCAGGGTACGAGCAGTACTTC
CASSSRAGYEQYF
>.|TRBV6-2/TRBV6-3|TRBJ2-7|TRBD1
TGTGCCAGCAGTTACTCGCCGTTTCTTCAGGGACAGACCTACGAGCAGTACTTC
CASSYSPFLQGQTYEQYF
>.|TRBV7-9|TRBJ1-5|TRBD1
TGTGCCACCGGTTCAGGGGGCGGTCAGCCCCAGCATTTT
CATGSGGGQPQHF
>.|TRBV15|TRBJ1-1|TRBD1
TGTGCCACCAGCAGACCTCCGTCAGGGGGCGGCCAACCCACTGAAGCTTTCTTT
CATSRPPSGGGQPTEAFF
>.|TRBV11-2|TRBJ1-2|TRBD1
TGTGCCAGCAGCCCACGGGACAGGGGTCACTATGGCTACACCTTC
CASSPRDRGHYGYTF